This TCR beta chain was identified during a study of cytomegalovirus exposure and HLA in healthy donors. Primers: 60 Vbeta forward and 13 Jbeta reverse. Using immunoSEQ multiplex PCR, the repertoire was profiled, and TCRdb retains in-frame clones only, with some absent. The data hold 200,000 to 250,000 clones, with 82% observed a single time. V lost 1 base, J lost 6 bases, and 16 bases lay in between. Germline V gene data show CDR1 as SGHDN and CDR2 as FVKESK. This CDR3 has 15 residues. This chain uses TRBV14 with TRBJ2-7; D might be TRBD2 (5 bases). The clonotype originates from a woman between 40 and 55 years old in good health and CMV-seronegative. The sequencing sample was made of PBMCs. The chain's CDR3 is CASSQATRGPSEQYF. The CDR3 nucleotides are TGTGCCAGCAGCCAAGCAACACGCGGGCCCTCCGAGCAGTACTTC.